A selection of T cell receptor beta chains follows, all from one sample in a study of T cells after yellow fever vaccination. TCRdb analysed the 5' RACE reads with MiXCR anew, one entry per CDR3 protein. Of some 260,000 distinct CDR3 sequences listed, approximately 5.2% are singletons. The sequenced sample was CD4+ T cells sorted from PBMCs, obtained on the day of the yellow fever booster vaccination. The receptors stem from a man aged 18 to 35 who received the YFV17D yellow fever vaccine. The conserved cysteine and the conserved F or W are not part of the CDR3 here. Fields, in order: V gene, J gene, CDR3 length, CDR3 protein.

V gene: TRBV6-5
J gene: TRBJ2-3
CDR3 length: 13
CDR3 protein: ASSYDRDLTDTQY

V gene: TRBV6-5
J gene: TRBJ1-6
CDR3 length: 12
CDR3 protein: ASRMTGENSPLH

V gene: TRBV5-1
J gene: TRBJ2-5
CDR3 length: 13
CDR3 protein: ASSPSPLGEETQY

V gene: TRBV29-1
J gene: TRBJ2-7
CDR3 length: 11
CDR3 protein: SVHDAQSYEQY

V gene: TRBV5-1
J gene: TRBJ1-4
CDR3 length: 15
CDR3 protein: ASSLVVRGGPNEKLF

V gene: TRBV6-1
J gene: TRBJ2-4
CDR3 length: 14
CDR3 protein: ASSEALHGLGDIQY

V gene: TRBV11-1
J gene: TRBJ2-3
CDR3 length: 12
CDR3 protein: ASSGDTQRSTQY

V gene: TRBV12-3/TRBV12-4
J gene: TRBJ1-2
CDR3 length: 9
CDR3 protein: ASSRTYGYT

V gene: TRBV6-5
J gene: TRBJ2-6
CDR3 length: 13
CDR3 protein: ASSHRDTGANVLT

V gene: TRBV5-5
J gene: TRBJ2-2
CDR3 length: 10
CDR3 protein: ASSLYIGELF

V gene: TRBV15
J gene: TRBJ2-1
CDR3 length: 13
CDR3 protein: ATSRGTTFYNEQF

V gene: TRBV5-1
J gene: TRBJ2-3
CDR3 length: 15
CDR3 protein: ASSLVFRGSSTDTQY